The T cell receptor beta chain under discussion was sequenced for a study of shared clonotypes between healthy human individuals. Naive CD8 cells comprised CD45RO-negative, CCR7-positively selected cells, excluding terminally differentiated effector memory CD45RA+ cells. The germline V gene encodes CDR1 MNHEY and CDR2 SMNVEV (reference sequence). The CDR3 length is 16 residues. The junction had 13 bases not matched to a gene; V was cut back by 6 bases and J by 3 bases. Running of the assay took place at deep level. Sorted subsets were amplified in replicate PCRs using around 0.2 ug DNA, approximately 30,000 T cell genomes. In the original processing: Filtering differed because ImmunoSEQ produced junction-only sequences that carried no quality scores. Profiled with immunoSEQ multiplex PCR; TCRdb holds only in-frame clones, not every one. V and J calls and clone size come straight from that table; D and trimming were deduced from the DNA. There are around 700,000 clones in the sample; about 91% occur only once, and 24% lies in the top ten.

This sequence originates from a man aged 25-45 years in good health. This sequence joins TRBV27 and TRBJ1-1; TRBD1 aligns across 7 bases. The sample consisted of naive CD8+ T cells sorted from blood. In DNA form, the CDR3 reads TGTGCCAGCAGGACCTCACAGGGGTTCACGGACACTGAAGCTTTCTTT. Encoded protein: CASRTSQGFTDTEAFF.